This passage covers 4 T cell receptor beta chains from one sample sequenced in a study of blood T cell repertoires in COVID-19. Only in-frame clones appear in the TCRdb table, and some are missing; sequencing was by immunoSEQ multiplex PCR. The data contain some 250,000 clones, roughly nine tenths of them singletons. The sample consisted of PBMCs or T cells enriched from blood (not recorded which). These receptors all stem from a human donor in a cohort exposed to, infected with or recovered from COVID-19 (not recorded which). The donor label of this sample is uncertain.

CDR3 DNA sequence: TGTGCCAGCAGTCTCGGACAGGGAGCTGGGCAGTACTTC. Amino acid sequence: CASSLGQGAGQYF. The chain links TRBV6-5 to TRBJ2-7; 8 nucleotides align to TRBD1. Trimming removed 5 bases from V and 9 bases from J; junction bases left unmatched: 9. Germline loops: CDR1 MNHEY, CDR2 SVGAGI. The CDR3 runs 13 residues.

The CDR3 protein is CASSLPQTGATEAFF. CDR3 nucleotide sequence: TGTGCCAGCAGCTTGCCGCAGACAGGGGCCACTGAAGCTTTCTTT. V and J are TRBV5-8 and TRBJ1-1; 8 bases are a match to TRBD1. V gave up 1 base and J gave up 4 bases; unmatched junction bases: 6. The CDR3 length is 15 residues. The germline CDR1 and CDR2 sequences are SGHTS and YDEGEE. Using reference TRBV5-8 and TRBJ1-1 for the parts outside the CDR3, the full variable domain is EAGVTQSPTHLIKTRGQQATLRCSPISGHTSVYWYQQALGLGLQFLLWYDEGEERNRGNFPPRFSGRQFPNYSSELNVNALELEDSALYLCASSLPQTGATEAFFGQGTRLTVV.

The chain is built from TRBV9 and TRBJ2-2, with 9 bases that match TRBD1. The CDR3 loop spans 17 amino acids. Germline V gene data show CDR1 as SGDLS and CDR2 as YYNGEE. J lost 2 bases, V lost 3 bases, and 8 bases had no gene match. CDR3 loop: CASSAIWTGDNTGELFF. The CDR3 nucleotides are TGTGCCAGCAGCGCCATTTGGACAGGGGATAACACCGGGGAGCTGTTTTTT. Based on the CDR3 plus reference TRBV9 and TRBJ2-2, the full variable domain is DSGVTQTPKHLITATGQRVTLRCSPRSGDLSVYWYQQSLDQGLQFLIQYYNGEERAKGNILERFSAQQFPDLHSELNLSSLELGDSALYFCASSAIWTGDNTGELFFGEGSRLTVL.

The rearrangement uses TRBV6-1 and TRBJ2-1; 8 bases are shared with TRBD2. The CDR3 is 13 amino acids. From germline, CDR1 is MNHNS and CDR2 SASEGT. Trimming took 1 base from V and 10 from J; bases not matched to a gene: 3. CDR3 protein: CASSEVGGGEQFF. The CDR3 nucleotides read TGTGCCAGCAGTGAAGTCGGCGGGGGGGAGCAGTTCTTC.